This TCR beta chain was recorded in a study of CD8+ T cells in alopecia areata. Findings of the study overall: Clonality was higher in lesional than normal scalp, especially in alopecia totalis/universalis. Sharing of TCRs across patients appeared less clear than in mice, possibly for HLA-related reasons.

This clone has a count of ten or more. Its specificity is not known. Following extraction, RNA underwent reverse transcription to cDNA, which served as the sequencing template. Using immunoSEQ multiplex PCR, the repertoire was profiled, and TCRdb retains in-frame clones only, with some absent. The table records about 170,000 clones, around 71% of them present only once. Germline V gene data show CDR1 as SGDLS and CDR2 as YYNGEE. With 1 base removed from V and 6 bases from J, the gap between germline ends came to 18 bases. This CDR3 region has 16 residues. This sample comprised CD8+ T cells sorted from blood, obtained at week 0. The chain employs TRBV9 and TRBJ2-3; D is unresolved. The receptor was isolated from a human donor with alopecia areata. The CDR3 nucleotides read TGTGCCAGCAGCGTACGGAGTCGGGCTTCCTCGGATACGCAGTATTTT. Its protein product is CASSVRSRASSDTQYF.